The 24 T cell receptor beta chains below come from one sample, sequenced in a study of cytomegalovirus exposure and HLA in healthy donors. The PCR made use of 60 Vbeta and 13 Jbeta primers. Only in-frame clones appear in the TCRdb table, and some are missing; sequencing was by immunoSEQ multiplex PCR. Among about 150,000 clones listed, around 75% were seen once. Source material: PBMCs. The receptor source for this set is a man aged 18 to 30 in good health and CMV-seronegative.

The chain employs TRBV19 and TRBJ1-5, with TRBD1 matching over 10 bases. The V gene's germline CDR1 is LNHDA and CDR2 SQIVND (reference sequence). Trimming at V came to 7 bases and at J to 6 bases, leaving 9 bases not matched to a gene. This CDR3 is built from 15 residues. The CDR3 nucleotides read TGTGCCAGTACTACTGACAGGGGGCTCAGTCAGCCCCAGCATTTT. This sequence encodes CASTTDRGLSQPQHF. Combining the CDR3 with reference TRBV19 and TRBJ1-5 gives the whole variable domain DGGITQSPKYLFRKEGQNVTLSCEQNLNHDAMYWYRQDPGQGLRLIYYSQIVNDFQKGDIAEGYSVSREKKESFPLTVTSAQKNPTAFYLCASTTDRGLSQPQHFGDGTRLSIL.

V is TRBV7-2 and J is TRBJ2-5; the match to TRBD1 covers 12 bases. Germline CDR1 reads SGHTA; CDR2 reads FQGNSA. J lost 11 bases, V lost 5 bases, and 6 bases had no gene match. The CDR3 extends over 13 amino acids. CDR3 nucleotide sequence: TGTGCCAGCAGCCCAGGGGACAGGGGGCATCAGTACTTC. Translated, it gives CASSPGDRGHQYF. The full variable domain, its missing parts supplied by reference TRBV7-2 and TRBJ2-5, is GAGVSQSPSNKVTEKGKDVELRCDPISGHTALYWYRQSLGQGLEFLIYFQGNSAPDKSGLPSDRFSAERTGGSVSTLTIQRTQQEDSAVYLCASSPGDRGHQYFGPGTRLLVL.

V usage is TRBV9 and J usage is TRBJ2-2; D is possibly TRBD1 (7 bases). The CDR3 totals 18 residues. Germline V gene lookup returns CDR1 SGDLS and CDR2 YYNGEE. V was pared by 0 bases and J by 1 base, with 16 bases between. The CDR3 DNA sequence: TGTGCCAGCAGCGTAGGGTACAGGGGAGGTGGGAACACCGGGGAGCTGTTTTTT. It encodes CASSVGYRGGGNTGELFF.

Only a few counts were recorded for this clone. This rearrangement joins TRBV7-7 to TRBJ2-2; D might be TRBD2 (5 bases). The V gene lost 5 bases and the J gene lost 7 bases, with 8 bases spanning the gap. Germline-derived CDR1 and CDR2 are SSHAT and FNYEAQ (reference sequence). This CDR3 comprises 12 residues. The CDR3 region has the DNA TGTGCCAGCAGCGCAGAGGGCGGGGAGCTGTTTTTT. This translates into CASSAEGGELFF.

The chain links TRBV18 to TRBJ1-4; a weak D match, TRBD1 (6 bases). The germline V gene encodes CDR1 KGHSH and CDR2 LQKENI. This CDR3 spans 18 amino acids. V was clipped by 0 bases and J by 2 bases, with 16 bases between them. This CDR3 is CASSPPGQPQATNEKLFF. The CDR3 bases are TGTGCCAGCTCACCACCGGGACAACCCCAAGCGACTAATGAAAAACTGTTTTTT. Filled out from reference TRBV18 and TRBJ1-4, the complete variable domain reads NAGVMQNPRHLVRRRGQEARLRCSPMKGHSHVYWYRQLPEEGLKFMVYLQKENIIDESGMPKERFSAEFPKEGPSILRIQQVVRGDSAAYFCASSPPGQPQATNEKLFFGSGTQLSVL.

This clone was counted only a few times. This rearrangement joins TRBV25-1 to TRBJ1-5, with D hard to call. The germline gives CDR1 MGHDK, CDR2 SYGVNS. The germline V and J ends were trimmed by 7 bases and 0 bases, with 10 bases remaining between them. This CDR3 contains 14 residues. CDR3 sequence reads: CASTTESSNQPQHF. For the CDR3, the DNA is TGTGCCAGCACCACAGAGTCTAGCAATCAGCCCCAGCATTTT. Full variable domain (remainder filled in from reference TRBV25-1 and TRBJ1-5): EADIYQTPRYLVIGTGKKITLECSQTMGHDKMYWYQQDPGMELHLIHYSYGVNSTEKGDLSSESTVSRIRTEHFPLTLESARPSHTSQYLCASTTESSNQPQHFGDGTRLSIL.

In this sample, this clone turned up once. The chain has TRBV7-9 and TRBJ2-1, with 7 positions matching TRBD2. The germline CDR1 and CDR2 sequences are SEHNR and FQNEAQ (reference sequence). The CDR3 runs 15 residues. The ends lost 7 bases at V and 10 bases at J; junction bases unmatched: 16. The CDR3 spells CASIAWAEGGSEQFF. CDR3 DNA sequence: TGTGCCAGCATCGCCTGGGCCGAGGGAGGGTCAGAGCAGTTCTTC. The whole variable domain, filled in from reference TRBV7-9 and TRBJ2-1, reads DTGVSQNPRHKITKRGQNVTFRCDPISEHNRLYWYRQTLGQGPEFLTYFQNEAQLEKSRLLSDRFSAERPKGSFSTLEIQRTEQGDSAMYLCASIAWAEGGSEQFFGPGTRLTVL.

The chain couples TRBV16 to TRBJ2-4; maybe TRBD1 (6 bases). Germline CDR1 and CDR2: KGHSY and FQNENV. The CDR3 spans 14 residues. Trimming left V 3 bases short and J 6 bases short, with 12 bases between. Written as DNA, the CDR3 is TGTGCCAGCAGCCAGGGTCAGGGGCTAAACATTCAGTACTTC. Amino acid sequence: CASSQGQGLNIQYF.

The rearrangement uses TRBV25-1 and TRBJ2-5, with TRBD1 matching 9 bases. This CDR3 has 15 amino acids. V shed 2 bases and J 2 bases; nucleotides not matched to a gene: 3. From germline, CDR1 is MGHDK and CDR2 SYGVNS. CDR3 sequence: CASSERGQGQETQYF. DNA of the CDR3: TGTGCCAGCAGTGAAAGGGGACAGGGTCAAGAGACCCAGTACTTC.

This clone was found a few times. The chain recombines TRBV6-5 with TRBJ1-2; 9 positions match TRBD1. The CDR3 contains 15 residues. V lost 4 bases and J lost 3; bases outside the gene matches: 6. In germline, CDR1 is MNHEY, CDR2 SVGAGI. This CDR3 is CASSSTGGKDYGYTF. The CDR3 coding sequence is TGTGCCAGCAGTTCGACAGGGGGGAAGGACTATGGCTACACCTTC.

Comments on this clone: At the DNA level, this CDR3 is encoded by other sequences in the same sample as well. The chain links TRBV19 to TRBJ1-2, with 9 bases fitting TRBD1. CDR3 length: 13 residues. The V gene end was trimmed by 1 base and the J gene end by 6 bases; junction bases not matched to a gene: 0. Looked up from germline, CDR1 is LNHDA and CDR2 is SQIVND (reference sequence). The CDR3 DNA is TGTGCCAGTAGTATAGGACAGGGGGATGGCTACACCTTC. It yields the protein CASSIGQGDGYTF.

The J gene is TRBJ2-5, the V gene TRBV5-4; 7 positions agree with TRBD1. Germline V gene lookup returns CDR1 SGHNT and CDR2 YYREEE (reference sequence). The CDR3 is made up of 16 amino acids. Unmatched junction bases numbered 8, after V lost 2 bases and J lost 1 base. CDR3 amino acids: CASSFTGTVGQETQYF. CDR3 coding DNA: TGTGCCAGCAGCTTCACCGGGACAGTTGGCCAAGAGACCCAGTACTTC.

The V call is TRBV7-8, the J call TRBJ2-3, with TRBD2 matching 11 bases. Losses at the gene ends were 1 base for V and 3 bases for J; bases not matched to a gene: 12. The CDR3 sequence is 19 residues long. Germline values: CDR1 SGHVS, CDR2 FQNEAQ. CDR3 in amino acids: CASSLGPSGRSPLTDTQYF. The CDR3 coding sequence is TGTGCCAGCAGCTTAGGCCCTAGCGGGAGGTCCCCCCTTACAGATACGCAGTATTTT.

The chain carries TRBV18 and TRBJ1-4, with D unresolved. Deletions cut 4 bases from V and 5 bases from J, with 11 bases between. Per the germline V gene, CDR1 is KGHSH and CDR2 is LQKENI. The CDR3 totals 14 residues. Here the CDR3 DNA reads TGTGCCAGCTCACGCGGGGAGCGCAATGAAAAACTGTTTTTT. Residues: CASSRGERNEKLFF.

The rearrangement joins TRBV7-2 to TRBJ2-7; 9 nucleotides agree with TRBD2. The trim removed 1 base at V and 2 bases at J, leaving 9 bases unmatched. From germline, CDR1 is SGHTA and CDR2 FQGNSA. The CDR3 sequence is 17 residues long. The CDR3 DNA reads TGTGCCAGCAGCTTAGGGGCCCCACTAGCGGGCGCCTACGAGCAGTACTTC. Protein product: CASSLGAPLAGAYEQYF.

The chain joins TRBV19 to TRBJ2-7, with 9 bases that match TRBD1. The CDR3 sequence is 16 residues long. V shed 6 bases, J shed 0 bases, and the junction held 9 bases outside the gene matches. Germline values: CDR1 LNHDA, CDR2 SQIVND (reference sequence). This CDR3 reads CASSPRDRAFSYEQYF. CDR3 sequence (DNA): TGTGCCAGTAGCCCGAGGGACAGGGCTTTCTCCTACGAGCAGTACTTC.

A single count supports this clone. This chain joins TRBV6-1 and TRBJ2-7; 7 bases line up with TRBD1. The V segment lost 7 bases and the J segment 3 bases; nucleotides outside the gene matches: 3. Germline values: CDR1 MNHNS, CDR2 SASEGT. This CDR3 is built from 12 residues. DNA for the CDR3: TGTGCCAGCAACAGGGGCGACTACGAGCAGTACTTC. As protein: CASNRGDYEQYF.

The rearrangement uses TRBV4-3 and TRBJ1-2; possible D gene TRBD1, 5 bases. The germline V and J ends were trimmed by 0 bases and 4 bases, with 9 bases remaining between them. The CDR3 spans 14 residues. Germline assignment: CDR1 LGHNA and CDR2 YSLEER. CDR3 loop: CASSQDGAVYGYTF. The CDR3 bases are TGCGCCAGCAGCCAAGATGGGGCAGTCTATGGCTACACCTTC.

The chain carries TRBV11-2 and TRBJ2-7; 7 nucleotides align to TRBD1. Germline assignment: CDR1 SGHAT and CDR2 FQNNGV. V lost 3 bases and J lost 4; bases outside the gene matches: 6. This CDR3 is built from 14 residues. In DNA, the CDR3 is TGTGCCAGCAGCTTTATAGGGGGCGGGTACGAGCAGTACTTC. It is translated as CASSFIGGGYEQYF.

This chain links TRBV11-2 with TRBJ1-2; possible D gene TRBD1, 5 bases. Looked up from germline, CDR1 is SGHAT and CDR2 is FQNNGV. V shed 0 bases and J shed 8 bases, with 10 bases lying between them. The CDR3 has 13 residues. CDR3 in DNA: TGTGCCAGCAGCTTAGATCAGACAGCAGGCTACACCTTC. Protein: CASSLDQTAGYTF. The whole variable domain, filled in from reference TRBV11-2 and TRBJ1-2, reads EAGVAQSPRYKIIEKRQSVAFWCNPISGHATLYWYQQILGQGPKLLIQFQNNGVVDDSQLPKDRFSAERLKGVDSTLKIQPAKLEDSAVYLCASSLDQTAGYTFGSGTRLTVV.

V gene TRBV11-2 combines with J gene TRBJ2-2, with a possible D match to TRBD2 (6 bases). The CDR3 extends over 16 amino acids. Germline V gene data show CDR1 as SGHAT and CDR2 as FQNNGV. Trimming left V 1 base short and J 4 bases short, with 13 bases between. CDR3 region: CASSLVGGMVTGELFF. In nucleotides, the CDR3 is TGTGCCAGCAGCTTAGTCGGCGGGATGGTCACCGGGGAGCTGTTTTTT.

This chain joins TRBV18 and TRBJ2-4; D possibly corresponds to TRBD2 (5 bases). The CDR3 has 15 residues. Deletions cut 6 bases from V and 1 base from J, with 13 bases between. Germline-derived CDR1 and CDR2 are KGHSH and LQKENI. DNA of the CDR3: TGTGCCAGCTCCGGGGAAGGCATGGCCAAAAACATTCAGTACTTC. Translated, it gives CASSGEGMAKNIQYF.

This chain joins TRBV7-2 and TRBJ2-7; 7 nucleotides agree with TRBD1. Germline V gene sequence: CDR1 SGHTA, CDR2 FQGNSA. The CDR3 length is 15 residues. V was pared by 4 bases and J by 0 bases, with 6 bases of the junction left unmatched. The CDR3 bases are TGTGCCAGCAGCTACAGGGGCCTACTCTCCTACGAGCAGTACTTC. It yields the protein CASSYRGLLSYEQYF. The full variable domain, in which reference TRBV7-2 and TRBJ2-7 provide the parts outside the CDR3, is GAGVSQSPSNKVTEKGKDVELRCDPISGHTALYWYRQSLGQGLEFLIYFQGNSAPDKSGLPSDRFSAERTGGSVSTLTIQRTQQEDSAVYLCASSYRGLLSYEQYFGPGTRLTVT.

V gene TRBV5-6 combines with J gene TRBJ2-1; TRBD1 matches at 9 bases. The trim removed 6 bases at V and 7 bases at J, leaving 5 bases unmatched. The germline V gene has CDR1 SGHDT and CDR2 YYEEEE. CDR3 length equals 13 residues. In nucleotides, the CDR3 is TGTGCCAGCAACTATGACAGGGGGAATGAGCAGTTCTTC. Its protein is CASNYDRGNEQFF. Together with reference TRBV5-6 and TRBJ2-1, the CDR3 gives the full variable domain: DAGVTQSPTHLIKTRGQQVTLRCSPKSGHDTVSWYQQALGQGPQFIFQYYEEEERQRGNFPDRFSGHQFPNYSSELNVNALLLGDSALYLCASNYDRGNEQFFGPGTRLTVL.